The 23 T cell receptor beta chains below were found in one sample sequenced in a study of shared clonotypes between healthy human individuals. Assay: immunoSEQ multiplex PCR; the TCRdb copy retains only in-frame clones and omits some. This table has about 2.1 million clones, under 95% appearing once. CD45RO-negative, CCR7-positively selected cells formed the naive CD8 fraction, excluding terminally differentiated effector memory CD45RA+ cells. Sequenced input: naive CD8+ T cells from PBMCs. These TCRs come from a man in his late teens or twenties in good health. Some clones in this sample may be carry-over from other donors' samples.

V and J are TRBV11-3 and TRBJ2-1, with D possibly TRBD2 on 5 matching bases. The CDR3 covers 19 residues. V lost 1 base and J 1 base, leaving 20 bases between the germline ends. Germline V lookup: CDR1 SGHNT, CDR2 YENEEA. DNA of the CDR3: TGTGCCAGCAGCTTAGTGTTTAACGCGGTTGGGAGATCCTACAATGAGCAGTTCTTC. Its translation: CASSLVFNAVGRSYNEQFF.

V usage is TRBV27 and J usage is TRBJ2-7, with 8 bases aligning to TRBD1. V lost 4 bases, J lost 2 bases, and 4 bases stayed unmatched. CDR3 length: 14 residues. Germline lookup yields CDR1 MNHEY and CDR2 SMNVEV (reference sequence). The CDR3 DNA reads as TGTGCCAGCAGTTGGGGGACAGGTCCCTACGAGCAGTACTTC. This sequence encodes CASSWGTGPYEQYF.

The CDR3 reads CASSPRPDRGRYEQYF. The CDR3 DNA follows: TGCGCCAGCAGCCCCCGCCCGGACAGGGGGCGATACGAGCAGTACTTC. This chain uses TRBV5-1 with TRBJ2-7; 11 nucleotides line up with TRBD1. Per the germline V gene, CDR1 is SGHRS and CDR2 is YFSETQ. With 4 bases clipped from V and 4 bases from J, the junction kept 10 bases outside the gene matches. This CDR3 is built from 16 residues. Variable domain in full (rest from reference TRBV5-1 and TRBJ2-7): KAGVTQTPRYLIKTRGQQVTLSCSPISGHRSVSWYQQTPGQGLQFLFEYFSETQRNKGNFPGRFSGRQFSNSRSEMNVSTLELGDSALYLCASSPRPDRGRYEQYFGPGTRLTVT.

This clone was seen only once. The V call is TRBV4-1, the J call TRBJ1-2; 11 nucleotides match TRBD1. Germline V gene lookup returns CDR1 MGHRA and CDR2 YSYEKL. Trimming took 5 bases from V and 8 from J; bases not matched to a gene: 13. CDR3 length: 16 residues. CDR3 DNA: TGCGCCAGCAGCGCCGGCTCCGGGACAGGGGGTGGAGGCTACACCTTC. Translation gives CASSAGSGTGGGGYTF.

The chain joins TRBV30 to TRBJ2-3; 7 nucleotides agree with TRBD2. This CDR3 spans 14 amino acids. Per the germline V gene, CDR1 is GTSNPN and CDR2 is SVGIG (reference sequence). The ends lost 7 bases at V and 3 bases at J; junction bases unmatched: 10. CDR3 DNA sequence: TGTGCCTTTATAGCGGGTGTTTTGACAGATACGCAGTATTTT. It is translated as CAFIAGVLTDTQYF.

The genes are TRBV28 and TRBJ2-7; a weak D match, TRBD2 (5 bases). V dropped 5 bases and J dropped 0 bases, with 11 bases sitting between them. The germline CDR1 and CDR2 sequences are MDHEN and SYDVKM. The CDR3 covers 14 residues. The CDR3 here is CASSMLRASYEQYF. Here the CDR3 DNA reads TGTGCCAGCAGTATGTTGAGGGCCTCCTACGAGCAGTACTTC.

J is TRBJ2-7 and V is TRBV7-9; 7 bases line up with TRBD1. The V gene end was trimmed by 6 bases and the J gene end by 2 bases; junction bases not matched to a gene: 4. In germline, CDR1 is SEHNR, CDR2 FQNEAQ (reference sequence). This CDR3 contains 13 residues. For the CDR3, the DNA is TGTGCCAGCAGAAAAGGGACAGCCTACGAGCAGTACTTC. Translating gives CASRKGTAYEQYF. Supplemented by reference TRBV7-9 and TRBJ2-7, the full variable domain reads DTGVSQNPRHKITKRGQNVTFRCDPISEHNRLYWYRQTLGQGPEFLTYFQNEAQLEKSRLLSDRFSAERPKGSFSTLEIQRTEQGDSAMYLCASRKGTAYEQYFGPGTRLTVT.

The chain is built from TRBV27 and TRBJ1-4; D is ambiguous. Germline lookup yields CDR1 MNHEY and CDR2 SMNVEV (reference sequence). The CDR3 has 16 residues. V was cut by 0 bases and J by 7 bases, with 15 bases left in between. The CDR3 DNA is TGTGCCAGCAGTTTATCGATGAGGGTGTGGGGTGAAAAACTGTTTTTT. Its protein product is CASSLSMRVWGEKLFF.

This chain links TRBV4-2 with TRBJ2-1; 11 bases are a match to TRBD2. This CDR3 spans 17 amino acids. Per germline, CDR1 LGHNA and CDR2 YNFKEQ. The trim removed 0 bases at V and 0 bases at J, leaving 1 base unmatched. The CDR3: CASSQETSGSSYNEQFF. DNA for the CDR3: TGTGCCAGCAGCCAAGAAACTAGCGGGAGCTCCTACAATGAGCAGTTCTTC.

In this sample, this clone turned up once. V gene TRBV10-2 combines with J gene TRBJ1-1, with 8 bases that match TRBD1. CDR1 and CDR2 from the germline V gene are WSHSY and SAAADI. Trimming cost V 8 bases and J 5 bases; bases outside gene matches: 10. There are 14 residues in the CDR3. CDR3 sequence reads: CASGQGARETEAFF. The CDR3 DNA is TGCGCCAGCGGCCAGGGGGCAAGAGAAACTGAAGCTTTCTTT.

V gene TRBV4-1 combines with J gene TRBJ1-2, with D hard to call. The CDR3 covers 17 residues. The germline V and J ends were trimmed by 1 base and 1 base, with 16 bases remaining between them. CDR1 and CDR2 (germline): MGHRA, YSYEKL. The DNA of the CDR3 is TGCGCCAGCAGCCAAGCTGCAGCCCGGTCGGTTAACTATGGCTACACCTTC. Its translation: CASSQAAARSVNYGYTF.

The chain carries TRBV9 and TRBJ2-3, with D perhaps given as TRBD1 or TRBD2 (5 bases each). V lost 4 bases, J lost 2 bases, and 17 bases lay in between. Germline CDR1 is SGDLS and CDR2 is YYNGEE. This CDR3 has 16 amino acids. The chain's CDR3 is CASSQGDVPPTDTQYF. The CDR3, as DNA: TGTGCCAGCAGCCAGGGAGACGTTCCCCCCACAGATACGCAGTATTTT.

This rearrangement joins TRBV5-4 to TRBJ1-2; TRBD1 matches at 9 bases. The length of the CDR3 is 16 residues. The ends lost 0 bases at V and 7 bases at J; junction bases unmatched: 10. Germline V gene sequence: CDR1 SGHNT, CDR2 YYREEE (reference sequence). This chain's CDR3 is CASSLDNRDRVFGYTF. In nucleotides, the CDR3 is TGTGCCAGCAGCTTGGATAACCGGGACAGGGTGTTTGGCTACACCTTC.

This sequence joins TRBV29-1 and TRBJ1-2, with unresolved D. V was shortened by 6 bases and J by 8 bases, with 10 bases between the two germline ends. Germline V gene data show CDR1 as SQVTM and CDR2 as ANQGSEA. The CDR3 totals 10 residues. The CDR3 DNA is TGCAGCGTACGGGCCTCGGGCTACACCTTC. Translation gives CSVRASGYTF.

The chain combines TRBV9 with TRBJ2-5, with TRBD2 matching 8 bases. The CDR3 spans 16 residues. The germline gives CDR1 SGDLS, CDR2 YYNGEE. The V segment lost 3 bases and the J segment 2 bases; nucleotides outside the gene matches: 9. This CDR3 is CASSAGGLASQETQYF. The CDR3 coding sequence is TGTGCCAGCAGCGCGGGGGGGCTAGCGTCACAAGAGACCCAGTACTTC.

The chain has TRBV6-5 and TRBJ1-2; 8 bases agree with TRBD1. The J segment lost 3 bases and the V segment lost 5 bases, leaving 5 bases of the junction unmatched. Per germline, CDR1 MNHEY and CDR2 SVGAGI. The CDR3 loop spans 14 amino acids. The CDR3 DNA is TGTGCCAGCAGTAAACCAGGGGGCCACTATGGCTACACCTTC. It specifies CASSKPGGHYGYTF.

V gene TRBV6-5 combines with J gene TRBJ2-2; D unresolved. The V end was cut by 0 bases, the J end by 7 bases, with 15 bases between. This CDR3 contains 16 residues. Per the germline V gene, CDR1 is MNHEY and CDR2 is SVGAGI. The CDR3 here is CASSYSGSQGNGELFF. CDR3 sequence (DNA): TGTGCCAGCAGTTACTCCGGCAGTCAAGGAAACGGGGAGCTGTTTTTT.

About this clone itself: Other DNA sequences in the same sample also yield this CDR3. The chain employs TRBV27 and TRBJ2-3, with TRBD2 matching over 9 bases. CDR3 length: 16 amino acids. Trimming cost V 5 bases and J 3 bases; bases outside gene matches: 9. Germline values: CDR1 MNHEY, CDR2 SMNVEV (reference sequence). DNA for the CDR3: TGTGCCAGCAGTCTCCTACGCGCGGGAGGGACAGATACGCAGTATTTT. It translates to CASSLLRAGGTDTQYF.

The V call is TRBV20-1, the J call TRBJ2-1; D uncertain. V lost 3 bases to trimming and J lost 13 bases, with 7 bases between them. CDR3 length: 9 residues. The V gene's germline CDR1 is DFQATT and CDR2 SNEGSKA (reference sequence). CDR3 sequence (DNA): TGCAGTGCTAGCCCCTTCCAGTTCTTC. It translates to CSASPFQFF.

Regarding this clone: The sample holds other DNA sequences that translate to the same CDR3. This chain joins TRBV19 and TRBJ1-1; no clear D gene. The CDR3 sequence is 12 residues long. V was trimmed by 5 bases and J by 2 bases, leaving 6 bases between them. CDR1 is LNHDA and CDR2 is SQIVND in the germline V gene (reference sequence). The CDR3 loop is CASSVGNTEAFF. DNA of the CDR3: TGTGCCAGTAGTGTTGGAAACACTGAAGCTTTCTTT.

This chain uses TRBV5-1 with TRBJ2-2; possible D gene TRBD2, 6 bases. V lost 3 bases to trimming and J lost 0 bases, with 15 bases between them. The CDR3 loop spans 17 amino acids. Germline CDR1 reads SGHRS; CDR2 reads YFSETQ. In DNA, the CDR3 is TGCGCCAGCAGCTGGGGAGGATGGGGAACGAACACCGGGGAGCTGTTTTTT. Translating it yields CASSWGGWGTNTGELFF.

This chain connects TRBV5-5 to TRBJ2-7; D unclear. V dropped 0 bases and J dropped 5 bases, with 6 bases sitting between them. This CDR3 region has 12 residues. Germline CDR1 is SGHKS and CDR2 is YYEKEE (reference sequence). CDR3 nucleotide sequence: TGTGCCAGCAGCTTGGGCCACAACGAGCAGTACTTC. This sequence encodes CASSLGHNEQYF.

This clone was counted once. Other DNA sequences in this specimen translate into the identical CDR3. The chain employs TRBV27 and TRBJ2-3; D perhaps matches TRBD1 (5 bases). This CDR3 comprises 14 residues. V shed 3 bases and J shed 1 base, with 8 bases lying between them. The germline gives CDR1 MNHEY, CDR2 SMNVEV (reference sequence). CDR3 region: CASSLFRGTDTQYF. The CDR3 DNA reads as TGTGCCAGCAGTTTGTTCAGGGGCACAGATACGCAGTATTTT.